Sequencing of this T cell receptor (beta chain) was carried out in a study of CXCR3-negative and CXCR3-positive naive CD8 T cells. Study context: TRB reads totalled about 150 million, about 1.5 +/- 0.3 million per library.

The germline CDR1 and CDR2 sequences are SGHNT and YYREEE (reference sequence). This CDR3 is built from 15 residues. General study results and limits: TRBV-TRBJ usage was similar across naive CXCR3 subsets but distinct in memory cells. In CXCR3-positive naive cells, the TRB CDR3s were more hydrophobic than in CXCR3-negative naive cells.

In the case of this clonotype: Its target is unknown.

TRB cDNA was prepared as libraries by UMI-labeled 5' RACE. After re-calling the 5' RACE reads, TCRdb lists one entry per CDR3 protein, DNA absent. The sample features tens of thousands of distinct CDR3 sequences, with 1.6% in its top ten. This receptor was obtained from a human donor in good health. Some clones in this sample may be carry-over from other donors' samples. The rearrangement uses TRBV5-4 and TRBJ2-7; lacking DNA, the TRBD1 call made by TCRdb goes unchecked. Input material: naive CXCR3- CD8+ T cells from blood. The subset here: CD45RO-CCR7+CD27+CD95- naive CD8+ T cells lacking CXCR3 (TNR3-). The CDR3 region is CASSFRGGKSYEQYF.